This T cell receptor beta chain was obtained from a study of blood T cell repertoires in COVID-19. On the study more broadly: Specimens from acute and convalescent COVID-19 originated in the United States, Italy and Spain.

Repertoires were generated with immunoSEQ multiplex PCR, while TCRdb's copy carries only in-frame clones and drops some. This table holds 150,000 to 200,000 clones, around 85% found once. Germline V gene data show CDR1 as SGHAT and CDR2 as FQNNGV. This CDR3 has 14 residues. The V end lost 1 base, the J end lost 3 bases, and 7 bases lay between the germline ends. This chain uses TRBV11-2 with TRBJ2-4, with D possibly matching TRBD2 (5 bases). Sequenced material: peripheral blood. The sequence derives from a man in his fifties or sixties with active or convalescent COVID-19. CDR3 sequence reads: CASSLAGVKNIQYF. CDR3 bases: TGTGCCAGCAGCTTAGCCGGGGTCAAAAACATTCAGTACTTC.